The source of this T cell receptor (beta chain) is a study of siplizumab effects on memory and regulatory T cells. Notes on the study in general: With siplizumab, mappable alloreactive CD4+ clones averaged about 70% Treg-derived, versus 25% to 30% in controls. It seemed that naive T cells were more diverse than memory cells and were major contributors to the alloresponse. A naive or memory phenotype could not be assigned to roughly 80-95% of the proliferating CD4+ or CD8+ clones.

The table came from immunoSEQ multiplex PCR; TCRdb's copy has only in-frame clones and leaves some out. The table lists approximately 100,000 clones, around 93% of them singletons. J lost 3 bases, V lost 2 bases, and 11 bases had no gene match. CDR3 length: 17 residues. Germline values: CDR1 SGHAT, CDR2 FQNNGV. In the case of this clone: Its specificity is not known.

This TCR was recovered from a human donor in good health. Sequenced input: non-Treg CD4+ T cells sorted from blood. J is TRBJ2-7 and V is TRBV11-2, with TRBD1 identical over 9 bases. CDR3 in DNA: TGTGCCAGCAGCTTAAGTACTACAGGGGGCGGACACTACGAGCAGTACTTC. Translating it yields CASSLSTTGGGHYEQYF.